At least ten counts were recorded for the clone carrying this TCR beta chain. The CDR3 sequence is 14 residues long. Germline V gene data show CDR1 as SGHKS and CDR2 as YYEKEE (reference sequence). With 4 bases clipped from V and 1 base from J, the junction kept 3 bases outside the gene matches. Via MiXCR, TCRdb re-called the 5' RACE reads, giving one row per CDR3 protein. Of about 220,000 distinct CDR3 sequences listed, 6.5% are singletons. The data were obtained in a study of identical twins. These data also featured in a second study, about T cells expressing NK-cell markers. Per that paper: The TCR beta repertoires were obtained from sorted CD3+CD56+NKG2C+, CD3+CD56+NKG2C- and CD3+CD56-NKG2C+ T cells.

The chain has TRBV5-5 and TRBJ2-7; 9 bases are shared with TRBD1. The sample comprised CD8+ T cells sorted from blood. The TCR originated in a woman between 18 and 29 years old in good health. The CDR3, as DNA: TGTGCCAGCAGCGCCGGGACAGGGTCCTACGAGCAGTACTTC. Amino acids: CASSAGTGSYEQYF. The whole variable domain, remainder taken from reference TRBV5-5 and TRBJ2-7, is DAGVTQSPTHLIKTRGQQVTLRCSPISGHKSVSWYQQVLGQGPQFIFQYYEKEERGRGNFPDRFSARQFPNYSSELNVNALLLGDSALYLCASSAGTGSYEQYFGPGTRLTVT.